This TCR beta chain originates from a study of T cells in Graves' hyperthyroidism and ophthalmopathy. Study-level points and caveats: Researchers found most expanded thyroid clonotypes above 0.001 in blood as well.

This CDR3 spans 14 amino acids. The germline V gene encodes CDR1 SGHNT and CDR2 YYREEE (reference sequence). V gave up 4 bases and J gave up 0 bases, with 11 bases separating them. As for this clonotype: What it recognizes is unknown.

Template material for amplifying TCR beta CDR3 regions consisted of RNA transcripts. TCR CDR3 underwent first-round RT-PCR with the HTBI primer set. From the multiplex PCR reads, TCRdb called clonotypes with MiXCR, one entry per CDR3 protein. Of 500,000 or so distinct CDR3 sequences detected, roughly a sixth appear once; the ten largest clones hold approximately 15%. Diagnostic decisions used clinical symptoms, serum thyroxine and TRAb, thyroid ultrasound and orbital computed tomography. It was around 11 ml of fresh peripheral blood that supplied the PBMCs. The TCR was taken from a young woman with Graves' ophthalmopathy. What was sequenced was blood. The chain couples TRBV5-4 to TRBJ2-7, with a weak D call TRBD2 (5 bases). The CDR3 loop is CASSAPEGSYEQYF. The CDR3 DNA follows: TGTGCCAGCAGCGCCCCCGAGGGCTCCTACGAGCAGTACTTC.